This is a list of T cell receptor beta chains from one sample in a study of immune cell composition in non-small cell lung cancer. Method: immunoSEQ multiplex PCR; TCRdb's copy keeps in-frame clones and lacks some. This sample has 9,500 to 10,000 clones, with 60% to 70% found just once. The sequenced sample was lung tumor tissue. The receptor set was obtained from a human donor with non-small cell lung cancer. CDR3s include the opening cysteine and the closing phenylalanine or tryptophan. A D gene is named only where the DNA matches it firmly. Where a row states a size, it is once, few, many or the class of an expanded clone; other rows omit it.

D gene: NA
J gene: TRBJ2-7
V gene: TRBV2
clone size: NA
CDR3 DNA: TGTGCCAGCAGCGTTGACAGCTACGAGCAGTACTTC
CDR3 protein: CASSVDSYEQYF

D gene: NA
J gene: TRBJ1-1
V gene: TRBV2
clone size: NA
CDR3 DNA: TGTGCCAGCAGCCAAAACCAGCACACTGAAGCTTTCTTT
CDR3 protein: CASSQNQHTEAFF

D gene: NA
J gene: TRBJ2-7
V gene: TRBV2
clone size: NA
CDR3 DNA: TGTGCCAGCAGGGGGCATTACTACGAGCAGTACTTC
CDR3 protein: CASRGHYYEQYF

D gene: TRBD2
J gene: TRBJ2-7
V gene: TRBV2
clone size: once
CDR3 DNA: TGTGCCAGCAGGAGTGGGGGGGGAAAGATGATCTACGAGCAGTACTTC
CDR3 protein: CASRSGGGKMIYEQYF

D gene: NA
J gene: TRBJ2-5
V gene: TRBV10-2
clone size: NA
CDR3 DNA: TGCGCCAGCAGTGAGTCCGCCGGGGTTGGTGTGGAGACCCAGTACTTC
CDR3 protein: CASSESAGVGVETQYF

D gene: NA
J gene: TRBJ1-3
V gene: TRBV4-1
clone size: NA
CDR3 DNA: TGCGCCAGCAGCCTCGGAGGGGGGAGAAACACCATATATTTT
CDR3 protein: CASSLGGGRNTIYF

D gene: NA
J gene: TRBJ2-4
V gene: TRBV6-1
clone size: NA
CDR3 DNA: TGTGCCAGCGGGACCTCAAACATTCAGTACTTC
CDR3 protein: CASGTSNIQYF

D gene: NA
J gene: TRBJ2-1
V gene: TRBV6-6
clone size: NA
CDR3 DNA: TGTGCCAGCAGTTATGCCCTTGGGGGGAGGAATGAGCAGTTCTTC
CDR3 protein: CASSYALGGRNEQFF

D gene: TRBD1
J gene: TRBJ2-7
V gene: TRBV11-3
clone size: NA
CDR3 DNA: TGTGCCAGCAGCATTGGACAGGGTCCCTACGAGCAGTACTTC
CDR3 protein: CASSIGQGPYEQYF

D gene: TRBD2
J gene: TRBJ2-5
V gene: TRBV4-2
clone size: few
CDR3 DNA: TGTGCCAGCAGCCAAGAGATGGGACTAGCGGGGGGCCGACAAGAGACCCAGTACTTC
CDR3 protein: CASSQEMGLAGGRQETQYF

D gene: NA
J gene: TRBJ1-1
V gene: TRBV18
clone size: few
CDR3 DNA: TGTGCCAGCTCACCAGGGTTCCTGTCTGAAGCTTTCTTT
CDR3 protein: CASSPGFLSEAFF

D gene: TRBD1
J gene: TRBJ2-7
V gene: TRBV18
clone size: NA
CDR3 DNA: TGTGCCAGCTCACCAAGGTCAGGGGGCTTCTACGAGCAGTACTTC
CDR3 protein: CASSPRSGGFYEQYF

D gene: TRBD2
J gene: TRBJ2-3
V gene: TRBV29-1
clone size: NA
CDR3 DNA: TGCAGCGTCCAGACTAGCGGAGATACGCAGTATTTT
CDR3 protein: CSVQTSGDTQYF

D gene: NA
J gene: TRBJ2-2
V gene: TRBV7-9
clone size: NA
CDR3 DNA: TGTGCCAGCAGCCGAACAGGTTACACCGGGGAGCTGTTTTTT
CDR3 protein: CASSRTGYTGELFF